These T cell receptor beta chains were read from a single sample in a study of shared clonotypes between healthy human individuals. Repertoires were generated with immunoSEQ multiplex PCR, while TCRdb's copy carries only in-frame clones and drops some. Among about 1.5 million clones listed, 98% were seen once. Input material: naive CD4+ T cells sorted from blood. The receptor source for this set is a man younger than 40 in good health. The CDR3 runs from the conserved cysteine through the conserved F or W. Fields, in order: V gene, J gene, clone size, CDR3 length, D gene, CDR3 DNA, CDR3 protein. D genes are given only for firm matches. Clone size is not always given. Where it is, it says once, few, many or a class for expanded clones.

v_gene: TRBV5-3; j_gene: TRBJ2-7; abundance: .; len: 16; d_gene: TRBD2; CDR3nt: TGTGCCAGAAGCCACCCCGGGCTAGCGGGAGATAACGAGCAGTACTTC; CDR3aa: CARSHPGLAGDNEQYF
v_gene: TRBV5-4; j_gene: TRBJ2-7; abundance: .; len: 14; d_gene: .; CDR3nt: TGTGCCAGCAGTCCTTTCAGGGACTCCTACGAGCAGTACTTC; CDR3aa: CASSPFRDSYEQYF
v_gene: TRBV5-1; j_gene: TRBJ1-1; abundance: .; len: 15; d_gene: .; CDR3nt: TGCGCCAGCAGCCCTCCGGGCAGAACGAACACTGAAGCTTTCTTT; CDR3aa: CASSPPGRTNTEAFF
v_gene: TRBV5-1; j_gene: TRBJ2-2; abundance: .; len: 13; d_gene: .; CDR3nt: TGCGCCAGCAGGTGGGGATACACCGGGGAGCTGTTTTTT; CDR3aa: CASRWGYTGELFF
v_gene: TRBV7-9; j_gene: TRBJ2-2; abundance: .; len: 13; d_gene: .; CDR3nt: TGTGCCAGCAGTGGAAGAATTCCCGGGGAGCTGTTTTTT; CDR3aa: CASSGRIPGELFF
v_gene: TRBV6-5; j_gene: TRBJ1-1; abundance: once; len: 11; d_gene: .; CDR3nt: TGTGCCAGCAGCACGACAGTGGAAGCTTTCTTT; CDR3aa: CASSTTVEAFF
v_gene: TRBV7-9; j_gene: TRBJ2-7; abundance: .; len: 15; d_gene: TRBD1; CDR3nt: TGTGCCAGCAGCCCGACAGGGCGGAGCTCCTACGAGCAGTACTTC; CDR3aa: CASSPTGRSSYEQYF
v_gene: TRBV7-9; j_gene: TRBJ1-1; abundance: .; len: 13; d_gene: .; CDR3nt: TGTGCCAGCAGCTTAGTGGAGGGGTCTGAAGCTTTCTTT; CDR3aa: CASSLVEGSEAFF
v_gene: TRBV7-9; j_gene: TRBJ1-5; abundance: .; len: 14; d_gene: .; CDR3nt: TGTGCCAGCAGTAAACGGGGAGAGGGTCAGCCCCAGCATTTT; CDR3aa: CASSKRGEGQPQHF
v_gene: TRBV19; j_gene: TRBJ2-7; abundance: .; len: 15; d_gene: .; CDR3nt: TGTGCCAGTAGTATTGTGGCGGGTGACGCCTACGAGCAGTACTTC; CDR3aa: CASSIVAGDAYEQYF
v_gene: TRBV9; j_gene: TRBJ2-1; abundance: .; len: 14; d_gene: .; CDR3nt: TGTGCCAGCAGCGTACTTCGGAAAGACAATGAGCAGTTCTTC; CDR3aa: CASSVLRKDNEQFF
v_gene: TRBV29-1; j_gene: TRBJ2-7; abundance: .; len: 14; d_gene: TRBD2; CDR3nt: TGCAGCGTGCGTAGGACTAGCGGGGGATACGAGCAGTACTTC; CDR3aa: CSVRRTSGGYEQYF
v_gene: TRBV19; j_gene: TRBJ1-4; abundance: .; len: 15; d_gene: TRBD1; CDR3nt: TGTGCCAGTAGTCCCCCGGGACAGCCTCCGGAAAAACTGTTTTTT; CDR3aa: CASSPPGQPPEKLFF
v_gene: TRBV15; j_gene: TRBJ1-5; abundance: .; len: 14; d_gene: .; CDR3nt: TGTGCCACCAGCAGGACCGGTCCGAATCAGCCCCAGCATTTT; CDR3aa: CATSRTGPNQPQHF
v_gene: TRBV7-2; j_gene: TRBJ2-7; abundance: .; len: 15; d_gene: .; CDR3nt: TGTGCCAGCAGCCTAGGAAGGGACGGTACCTACGAGCAGTACTTC; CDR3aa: CASSLGRDGTYEQYF
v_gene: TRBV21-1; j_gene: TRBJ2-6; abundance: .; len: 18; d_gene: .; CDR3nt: TGTGCCAGCAGCAAAGGAAGCGCCGGCCGGGCAGGGGCCAACGTCCTGACTTTC; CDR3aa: CASSKGSAGRAGANVLTF
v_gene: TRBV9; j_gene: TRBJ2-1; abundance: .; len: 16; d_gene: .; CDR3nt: TGTGCCAGCAGCGTAGATCCCGGGAAGCTCTACAATGAGCAGTTCTTC; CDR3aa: CASSVDPGKLYNEQFF
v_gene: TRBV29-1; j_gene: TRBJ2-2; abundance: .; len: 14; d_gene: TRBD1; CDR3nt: TGCAGCGTTGAGACAGGGGCATTCACCGGGGAGCTGTTTTTT; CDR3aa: CSVETGAFTGELFF
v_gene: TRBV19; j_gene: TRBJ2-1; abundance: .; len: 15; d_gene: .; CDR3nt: TGTGCCAGTAGTATAGTGGTTAGCTCCTACAATGAGCAGTTCTTC; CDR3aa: CASSIVVSSYNEQFF
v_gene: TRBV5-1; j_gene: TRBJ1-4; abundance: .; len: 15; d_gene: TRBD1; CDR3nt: TGCGCCAGCAGCACCGGACAGGGTCCTAATGAAAAACTGTTTTTT; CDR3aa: CASSTGQGPNEKLFF
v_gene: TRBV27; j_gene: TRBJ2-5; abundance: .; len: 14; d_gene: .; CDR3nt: TGTGCCAGCAGTTTTCGGGGACTTCAAGAGACCCAGTACTTC; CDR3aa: CASSFRGLQETQYF
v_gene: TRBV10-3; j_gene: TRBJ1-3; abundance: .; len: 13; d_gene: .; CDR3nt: TGTGCCACAAGTCCGGGGAGTGGAAACACCATATATTTT; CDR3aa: CATSPGSGNTIYF
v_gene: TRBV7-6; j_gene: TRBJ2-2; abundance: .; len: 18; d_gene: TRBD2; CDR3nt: TGTGCCAGCAGCTTAGCAGTAGCGAGTCTAGCGGACACCGGGGAGCTGTTTTTT; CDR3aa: CASSLAVASLADTGELFF
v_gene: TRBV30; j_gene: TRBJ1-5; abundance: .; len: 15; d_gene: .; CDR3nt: TGTGCCTGGAGTGTAGGGCCTGGTTCGAATGCGCCCCAGCATTTT; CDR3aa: CAWSVGPGSNAPQHF
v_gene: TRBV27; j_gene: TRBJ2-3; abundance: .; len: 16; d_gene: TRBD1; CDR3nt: TGTGCCAGCAGTGAGGACAGGGTGTATGGCACAGATACGCAGTATTTT; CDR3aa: CASSEDRVYGTDTQYF
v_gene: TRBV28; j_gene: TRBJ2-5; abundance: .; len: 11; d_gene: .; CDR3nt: TGTGCCAGTCTCGGCTTTGAGACCCAGTACTTC; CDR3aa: CASLGFETQYF
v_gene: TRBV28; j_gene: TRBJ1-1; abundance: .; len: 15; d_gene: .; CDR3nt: TGTGCCAGCAGTTTTTCGAGGGGTTCGAACACTGAAGCTTTCTTT; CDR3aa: CASSFSRGSNTEAFF
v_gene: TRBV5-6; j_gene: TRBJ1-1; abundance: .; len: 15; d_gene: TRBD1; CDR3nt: TGTGCCAGCACCCACCGGACAGGGCGGAACACTGAAGCTTTCTTT; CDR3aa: CASTHRTGRNTEAFF
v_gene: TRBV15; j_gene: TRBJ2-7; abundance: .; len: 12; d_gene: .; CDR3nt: TGTGCCACCAGCAGGGGTAGGTACGAGCAGTACTTC; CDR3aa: CATSRGRYEQYF
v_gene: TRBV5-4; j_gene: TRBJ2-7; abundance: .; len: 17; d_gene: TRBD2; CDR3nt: TGTGCCAGCAGCCAGAAGCTAGCGGGAGGACCTACCTACGAGCAGTACTTC; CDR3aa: CASSQKLAGGPTYEQYF
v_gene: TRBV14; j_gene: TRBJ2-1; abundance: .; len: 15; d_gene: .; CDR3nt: TGTGCCAGCAGCGCTCGGACTTTCGTGAGGAATGAGCAGTTCTTC; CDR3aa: CASSARTFVRNEQFF
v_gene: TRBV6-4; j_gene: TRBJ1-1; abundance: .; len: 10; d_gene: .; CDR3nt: TGTGCCAGCAGGTCCTTAGGGGCTTTCTTT; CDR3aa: CASRSLGAFF
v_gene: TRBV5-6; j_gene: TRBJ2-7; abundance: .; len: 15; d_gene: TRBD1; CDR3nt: TGTGCCAGCAGCGAGGTTCGGACAGGCGTCTACGAGCAGTACTTC; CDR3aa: CASSEVRTGVYEQYF
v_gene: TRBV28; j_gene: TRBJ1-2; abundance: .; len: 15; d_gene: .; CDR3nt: TGTGCCAGCACCCCCCCAGGCCTTCAGGGTTCTGGCTACACCTTC; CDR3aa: CASTPPGLQGSGYTF
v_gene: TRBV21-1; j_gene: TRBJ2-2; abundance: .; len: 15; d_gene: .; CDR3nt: TGTGCCAGCCAAGGGGGCAGAAACCAAACCGGGGAGCTGTTTTTT; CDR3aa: CASQGGRNQTGELFF
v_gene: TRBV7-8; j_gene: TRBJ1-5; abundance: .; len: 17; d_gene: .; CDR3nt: TGTGCCAGCAGCTTATATAGGGTACAGGGTTACGCTCAGCCCCAGCATTTT; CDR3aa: CASSLYRVQGYAQPQHF
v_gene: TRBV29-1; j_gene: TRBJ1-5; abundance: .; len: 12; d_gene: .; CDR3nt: TGCAGCGCCTCCACCGGAACTCAGCCCCAGCATTTT; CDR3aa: CSASTGTQPQHF
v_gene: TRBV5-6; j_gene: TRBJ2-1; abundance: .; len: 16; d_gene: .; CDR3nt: TGTGCCAGCAGCTTGGGGACGGCCAGTCCCTACAATGAGCAGTTCTTC; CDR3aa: CASSLGTASPYNEQFF
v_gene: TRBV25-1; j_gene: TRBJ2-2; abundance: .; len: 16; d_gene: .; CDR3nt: TGTGCCAGCAGTGGTCCCGGCCGTATTAACACCGGGGAGCTGTTTTTT; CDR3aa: CASSGPGRINTGELFF
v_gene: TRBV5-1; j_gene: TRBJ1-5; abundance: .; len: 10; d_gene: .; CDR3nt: TGCGCCAGCAGCCCTCAGCCCCAGCATTTT; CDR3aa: CASSPQPQHF
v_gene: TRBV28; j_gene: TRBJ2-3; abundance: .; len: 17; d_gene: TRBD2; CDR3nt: TGTGCCAGCAGTATTCTGAGGACTAGCGGGAGAGCAGATACGCAGTATTTT; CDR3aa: CASSILRTSGRADTQYF
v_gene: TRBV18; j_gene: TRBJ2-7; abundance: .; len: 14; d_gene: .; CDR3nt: TGTGCCAGCTCACCAAATAGCGGATCCTACGAGCAGTACTTC; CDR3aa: CASSPNSGSYEQYF
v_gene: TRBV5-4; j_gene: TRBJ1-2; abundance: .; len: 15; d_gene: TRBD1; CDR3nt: TGTGCCAGCAGCTTGGGGACAGGGACTAACTATGGCTACACCTTC; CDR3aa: CASSLGTGTNYGYTF
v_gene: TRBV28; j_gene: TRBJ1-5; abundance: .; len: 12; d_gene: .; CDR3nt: TGTGCCAGCAGTTTGCACAGTCAGCCCCAGCATTTT; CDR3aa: CASSLHSQPQHF
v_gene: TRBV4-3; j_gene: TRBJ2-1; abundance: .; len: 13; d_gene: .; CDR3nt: TGCGCCAGCAGCCCAGGGGACTCCCGGGGTCGGTTCTTC; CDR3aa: CASSPGDSRGRFF
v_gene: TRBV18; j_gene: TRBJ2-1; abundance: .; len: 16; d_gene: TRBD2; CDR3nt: TGTGCCAGCTCACCACCGAATAGCGGGATAGTCAATGAGCAGTTCTTC; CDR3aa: CASSPPNSGIVNEQFF
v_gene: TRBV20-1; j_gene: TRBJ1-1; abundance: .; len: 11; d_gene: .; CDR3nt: TGCAGTGCTATGTCTCCGACTGAAGCTTTCTTT; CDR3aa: CSAMSPTEAFF
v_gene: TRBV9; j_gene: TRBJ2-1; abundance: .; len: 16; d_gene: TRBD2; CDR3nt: TGTGCCAGCAGCGTGTTGTTAGCGGGGGAGAACAATGAGCAGTTCTTC; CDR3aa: CASSVLLAGENNEQFF
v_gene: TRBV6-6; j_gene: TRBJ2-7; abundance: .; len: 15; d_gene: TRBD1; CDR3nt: TGTGCCAGCAGTTACTCGCAGGGGGTGATGTTCGAGCAGTACTTC; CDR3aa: CASSYSQGVMFEQYF
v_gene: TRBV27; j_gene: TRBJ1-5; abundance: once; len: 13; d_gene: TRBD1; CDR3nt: TGTGCCAGCAGGGGGACAGGGGACCAGCCCCAGCATTTT; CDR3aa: CASRGTGDQPQHF
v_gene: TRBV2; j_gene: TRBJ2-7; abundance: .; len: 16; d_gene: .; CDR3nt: TGTGCCAGCAGTGCCGGCTGGAGGGGTCAGGCCTACGAGCAGTACTTC; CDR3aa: CASSAGWRGQAYEQYF
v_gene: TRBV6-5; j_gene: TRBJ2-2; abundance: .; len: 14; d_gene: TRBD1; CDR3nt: TGTGCCAGCAGTTGGGACAGGGGGATGGGGGAGCTGTTTTTT; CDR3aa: CASSWDRGMGELFF
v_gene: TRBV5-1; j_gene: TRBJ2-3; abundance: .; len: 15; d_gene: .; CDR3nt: TGCGCCAGCAGCTTATACGGGAAGCGCACAGATACGCAGTATTTT; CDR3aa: CASSLYGKRTDTQYF
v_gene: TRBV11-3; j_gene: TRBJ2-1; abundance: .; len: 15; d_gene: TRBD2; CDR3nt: TGTGCCAGCAGCCATGGACTAGCGGACTACAATGAGCAGTTCTTC; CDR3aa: CASSHGLADYNEQFF
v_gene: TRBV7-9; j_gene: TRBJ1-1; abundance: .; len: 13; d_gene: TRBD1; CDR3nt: TGTGCCAGCAGCCCCTCAGGGGGGACTGAAGCTTTCTTT; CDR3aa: CASSPSGGTEAFF
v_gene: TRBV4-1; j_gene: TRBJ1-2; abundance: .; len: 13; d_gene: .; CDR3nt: TGCGCCAGCAGCCAAGGGACAGAGGCCTCCTACACCTTC; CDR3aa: CASSQGTEASYTF
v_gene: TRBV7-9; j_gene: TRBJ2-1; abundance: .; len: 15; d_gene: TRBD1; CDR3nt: TGTGCCAGCAGCAACCCGGGACAGCGTTACAATGAGCAGTTCTTC; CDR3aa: CASSNPGQRYNEQFF